This record concerns one T cell receptor (beta chain) sequence. The antigen remains unidentified. The sample belongs to a study of blood T cells in healthy people across ages. Study results and limitations: Older individuals had lower TCR beta diversity per million T cells (the decline was roughly linear).

Combining a sample-barcoded 5' primer with a J-beta primer mix, a second PCR ran for 7 to 11 cycles. TCRdb redid the calling of the 5' RACE reads with MiXCR, one entry per CDR3 protein. The sample has 700,000 to 950,000 distinct CDR3 sequences, 58% seen once. Material: blood. The receptor was derived from a man younger than 40 in good health.

CDR3 DNA sequence: TGCAGTGCTAGAGATTACCAGGGTAACGTACAAGAGACCCAGTTCTTC. Amino acid sequence: CSARDYQGNVQETQFF. The chain has TRBV20-1 and TRBJ2-5; the D gene is possibly TRBD1 (5 bases). The J call may be incorrect, as the DNA end agrees better with TRBJ2-1. The germline V gene has CDR1 DFQATT and CDR2 SNEGSKA (reference sequence). The CDR3 length is 16 residues.